The following is a T cell receptor beta chain sequence with its context. Its specificity is not known. The data were produced by immunoSEQ multiplex PCR, yet TCRdb's version contains in-frame clones alone and is incomplete. The sample has about 38,000 clones, over 65% seen once. These data are taken from a study of early stage breast cancer tumors. The CDR3 is 16 amino acids. Losses at the gene ends were 3 bases for V and 1 base for J; bases not matched to a gene: 4. Germline CDR1 is SGHRS and CDR2 is YFSETQ. The study, taken as a whole, reports: Tumors had about 2.3-fold higher T cell density than normal breast.

Sequencing used blood. The chain employs TRBV5-1 and TRBJ2-3; TRBD2 aligns across 11 bases. This TCR was recovered from a person in their sixties or seventies with breast cancer. Here the CDR3 reads CASSWWTSGRTDTQYF. The DNA for the CDR3 is TGCGCCAGCAGCTGGTGGACTAGCGGGCGCACAGATACGCAGTATTTT.